This entry is about one TCR beta chain. The sample is drawn from a study of blood T cell repertoires in COVID-19. At the level of the study: Collection of acute and convalescent COVID-19 samples took place in the United States, Italy and Spain.

Authors' analysis steps: Amplification of reference gene primers provided the estimated nucleated cell counts. Clones were read by immunoSEQ multiplex PCR, and TCRdb kept only the in-frame ones, dropping some. The V and J calls and the clone size are those of that table, but D and trimming were determined from the DNA. The table includes around 230,000 clones, roughly 80% detected once. Germline CDR1 is SGHRS and CDR2 is YFSETQ. CDR3 length equals 17 residues. The J segment lost 5 bases and the V segment lost 4 bases, leaving 10 bases of the junction unmatched. The chain is built from TRBV5-1 and TRBJ2-3, with 13 bases aligning to TRBD2. Source material: peripheral blood. The sequence derives from a woman older than 75 with acute or convalescent COVID-19. The CDR3, as DNA: TGCGCCAGCAGCACGGGACTAGCGGGGCTAGGGGGAGATACGCAGTATTTT. Its protein is CASSTGLAGLGGDTQYF.